This passage covers 17 T cell receptor beta chains from one sample sequenced in a study of control samples from healthy donors and cancer patients. TCRdb's copy holds only in-frame clones and misses some; the assay was immunoSEQ multiplex PCR. This repertoire shows about 77,000 clones, around 94% found once; its top ten account for 5.8%. Sequenced material: blood. Source of these receptors: an older woman in good health.

This rearrangement joins TRBV12-3 or TRBV12-4 to TRBJ2-7, with a weak D call TRBD2 (6 bases). CDR3 length: 13 residues. V shed 5 bases and J shed 2 bases, with 10 bases lying between them. The CDR3 DNA sequence: TGTGCCAGCAGTCGGGACTCAACCTACGAGCAGTACTTC. Amino acids: CASSRDSTYEQYF.

This rearrangement joins TRBV3-1 (or the pseudogene TRBV3-2) to TRBJ2-3; D unclear. The V gene's germline CDR1 is LGHDT and CDR2 YNNKEL (reference sequence). Trimming took off 1 base at V and 7 bases at J, with 9 bases between the two ends. CDR3 length: 13 residues. Written as DNA, the CDR3 is TGTGCCAGCAGCCAAGGTGACGGTTATACGCAGTATTTT. Residues: CASSQGDGYTQYF.

The V gene is TRBV7-9, the J gene TRBJ2-1; 9 nucleotides agree with TRBD1. After removal of 3 bases from V and 10 bases from J, the junction contained 1 base not matched to a gene. Germline V gene lookup returns CDR1 SEHNR and CDR2 FQNEAQ (reference sequence). The CDR3 is made up of 12 amino acids. In DNA, the CDR3 is TGTGCCAGCAGCTTGGGGACAGGGGAGCAGTTCTTC. It translates to CASSLGTGEQFF. The whole variable domain, filled in from reference TRBV7-9 and TRBJ2-1, reads DTGVSQNPRHKITKRGQNVTFRCDPISEHNRLYWYRQTLGQGPEFLTYFQNEAQLEKSRLLSDRFSAERPKGSFSTLEIQRTEQGDSAMYLCASSLGTGEQFFGPGTRLTVL.

The V and J genes are TRBV19 and TRBJ1-1; D is perhaps TRBD1 (5 bases). The CDR3 spans 14 residues. CDR1 and CDR2 (germline): LNHDA, SQIVND (reference sequence). The V end lost 5 bases, the J end lost 4 bases, and 14 bases lay between the germline ends. DNA for the CDR3: TGTGCCAGTAGTCCAGTGGGGGGTCCCACTGAAGCTTTCTTT. It translates to CASSPVGGPTEAFF.

The rearrangement links TRBV5-1 to TRBJ2-1, with D tentatively TRBD1 or TRBD2 (5 bases each). This CDR3 is 13 amino acids long. V was trimmed by 3 bases and J by 9 bases, leaving 13 bases between them. Germline values: CDR1 SGHRS, CDR2 YFSETQ. CDR3 loop: CASSSQGDGEQFF. As DNA, the CDR3 is TGCGCCAGCAGCTCTCAAGGGGACGGTGAGCAGTTCTTC.

The rearrangement uses TRBV5-1 and TRBJ2-1, with 9 bases that match TRBD2. The germline CDR1 and CDR2 sequences are SGHRS and YFSETQ. Unmatched junction bases numbered 4, after V lost 7 bases and J lost 2 bases. This CDR3 region has 14 residues. CDR3 sequence reads: CASQREAAYNEQFF. CDR3 in DNA: TGCGCCAGCCAGCGGGAGGCCGCCTACAATGAGCAGTTCTTC.

The chain is built from TRBV18 and TRBJ1-5; the D is unclear. The CDR3 is 15 amino acids. Deletions cut 2 bases from V and 1 base from J, with 9 bases between. Germline V lookup: CDR1 KGHSH, CDR2 LQKENI. CDR3 sequence reads: CASSPGGESNQPQHF. DNA for the CDR3: TGTGCCAGCTCACCAGGCGGTGAAAGCAATCAGCCCCAGCATTTT.

The DNA of the CDR3 is TGCGCCAGCAGCTTACTAGCGGGAGGCGGAGATACGCAGTATTTT. Translating it yields CASSLLAGGGDTQYF. The V gene is TRBV5-1, the J gene TRBJ2-3; TRBD2 matches at 12 bases. The length of the CDR3 is 15 residues. The V gene's germline CDR1 is SGHRS and CDR2 YFSETQ. The J segment lost 5 bases and the V segment lost 2 bases, leaving 3 bases of the junction unmatched.

The chain joins TRBV27 to TRBJ1-1; 7 positions agree with TRBD1. This CDR3 has 16 amino acids. With 5 bases clipped from V and 0 bases from J, the junction kept 9 bases outside the gene matches. From germline, CDR1 is MNHEY and CDR2 SMNVEV (reference sequence). CDR3 region: CASSPRQGMMNTEAFF. For the CDR3, the DNA is TGTGCCAGCAGTCCCCGACAGGGAATGATGAACACTGAAGCTTTCTTT.

J is TRBJ1-1 and V is TRBV6-6; D uncertain. The CDR3 totals 15 residues. Per the germline V gene, CDR1 is MNHNY and CDR2 is SVGAGI (reference sequence). The V and J ends lost 5 bases and 1 base respectively, with 14 bases between them. CDR3 amino acids: CASSPLVLWNTEAFF. Here the CDR3 DNA reads TGTGCCAGCAGTCCCCTGGTCCTGTGGAACACTGAAGCTTTCTTT.

The rearrangement links TRBV28 to TRBJ2-7; 8 nucleotides match TRBD1. Trimming cost V 5 bases and J 5 bases; bases outside gene matches: 14. This CDR3 is built from 16 residues. Looked up from germline, CDR1 is MDHEN and CDR2 is SYDVKM. CDR3 amino acids: CASSDIGQGVGDEQYF. Here the CDR3 DNA reads TGTGCCAGCAGTGACATCGGACAGGGTGTTGGTGACGAGCAGTACTTC.

V gene TRBV7-9 combines with J gene TRBJ1-2, with D possibly TRBD1 on 5 matching bases. V lost 5 bases, J lost 4 bases, and 14 bases lay in between. This CDR3 has 14 amino acids. CDR1 is SEHNR and CDR2 is FQNEAQ in the germline V gene (reference sequence). CDR3 residues: CASSGSGARYGYTF. Written as DNA, the CDR3 is TGTGCCAGCAGCGGGTCCGGGGCGCGCTATGGCTACACCTTC. Full variable domain (rest looked up from reference TRBV7-9 and TRBJ1-2): DTGVSQNPRHKITKRGQNVTFRCDPISEHNRLYWYRQTLGQGPEFLTYFQNEAQLEKSRLLSDRFSAERPKGSFSTLEIQRTEQGDSAMYLCASSGSGARYGYTFGSGTRLTVV.

This sequence joins TRBV3-1 (or the pseudogene TRBV3-2) and TRBJ2-2; 7 nucleotides agree with TRBD2. The CDR3 is made up of 14 amino acids. Trimming removed 4 bases from V and 6 bases from J; junction bases left unmatched: 5. Germline CDR1 is LGHDT and CDR2 is YNNKEL (reference sequence). The CDR3 protein is CASSRGLQAGELFF. The CDR3 region has the DNA TGTGCCAGCAGCCGGGGACTACAAGCCGGGGAGCTGTTTTTT.

Points on this clone: Other DNA variants within this sample encode the same CDR3. The V and J genes are TRBV12-3 or TRBV12-4 and TRBJ2-7, with a weak D call TRBD2 (6 bases). The V end lost 3 bases, the J end lost 7 bases, and 7 bases lay between the germline ends. The CDR3 has 11 amino acids. The CDR3 here is CASSFAGEQYF. CDR3 sequence (DNA): TGTGCCAGCAGTTTCGCGGGGGAGCAGTACTTC.

The rearrangement uses TRBV4-1 and TRBJ2-3; 12 nucleotides line up with TRBD2. Trimming cost V 3 bases and J 1 base; bases outside gene matches: 14. The germline V gene encodes CDR1 MGHRA and CDR2 YSYEKL. The CDR3 runs 20 residues. DNA of the CDR3: TGCGCCAGCAGCCAGACCGGACTAGCGGGATCAAGTTGGGGCACAGATACGCAGTATTTT. This sequence encodes CASSQTGLAGSSWGTDTQYF.

The genes are TRBV28 and TRBJ2-1; TRBD2 matches 16 bases. Germline loops: CDR1 MDHEN, CDR2 SYDVKM. V trimming: 5 bases; J trimming: 6 bases; junction bases outside the gene matches: 7. There are 17 residues in the CDR3. The CDR3 loop reads CASSPGTSGRALNEQFF. CDR3 DNA sequence: TGTGCCAGCAGTCCCGGGACTAGCGGGAGGGCCCTCAATGAGCAGTTCTTC. The full variable domain, in which reference TRBV28 and TRBJ2-1 provide the parts outside the CDR3, is DVKVTQSSRYLVKRTGEKVFLECVQDMDHENMFWYRQDPGLGLRLIYFSYDVKMKEKGDIPEGYSVSREKKERFSLILESASTNQTSMYLCASSPGTSGRALNEQFFGPGTRLTVL.

The chain recombines TRBV19 with TRBJ2-1; weak D call: TRBD1 (7 bases). Trimming took off 2 bases at V and 7 bases at J, with 12 bases between the two ends. The CDR3 length is 14 residues. Germline V gene data show CDR1 as LNHDA and CDR2 as SQIVND (reference sequence). The CDR3 region has the DNA TGTGCCAGTAGTATATCAGGGGGAGGAAATGAGCAGTTCTTC. Translated: CASSISGGGNEQFF.